A selection of T cell receptor beta chains follows, all from one sample in a study of neoadjuvant anti-PD-1 for oral cavity cancer. The table came from immunoSEQ multiplex PCR; TCRdb's copy has only in-frame clones and leaves some out. Altogether around 9,100 clones are present, around 66% being singletons, with the ten largest covering 4.2%. Sequenced here: PBMCs, sampled after nivolumab (anti-PD-1) treatment. The source of these receptors is a person between 40 and 79 years old with oral cavity squamous cell carcinoma. Each CDR3 is given with its conserved first and last residue. A D gene is named only where the DNA matches it firmly. Size tells how often a clone was seen (once, few, many) or the class of an expanded clone, and some rows leave it out.

V gene	clone size	J gene	D gene	CDR3 protein	CDR3 DNA
TRBV5-5	NA	TRBJ1-1	TRBD1	CASSPGQGGNTEAFF	TGTGCCAGCAGCCCGGGACAGGGAGGTAACACTGAAGCTTTCTTT
TRBV7-8	NA	TRBJ1-2	TRBD1	CASSRQGARNYGYTF	TGTGCCAGCAGCCGACAGGGGGCACGTAACTATGGCTACACCTTC
TRBV7-2	NA	TRBJ1-3	TRBD1	CASSDRGGNTIYF	TGTGCCAGCAGCGACAGGGGGGGAAACACCATATATTTT
TRBV5-1	NA	TRBJ1-2	NA	CASSLTGFSYGYTF	TGCGCCAGCAGCCTGACAGGATTTTCTTATGGCTACACCTTC
TRBV19	NA	TRBJ1-1	TRBD1	CASSLDWTGGNTEAFF	TGTGCCAGTAGTCTAGACTGGACAGGGGGGAACACTGAAGCTTTCTTT
TRBV11-2	NA	TRBJ2-7	NA	CASSNYEQYF	TGTGCCAGCAGCAACTACGAGCAGTACTTC
TRBV11-2	NA	TRBJ1-5	NA	CASSETGTNNQPQHF	TGTGCCAGCAGCGAGACCGGGACCAATAATCAGCCCCAGCATTTT
TRBV7-8	NA	TRBJ2-1	NA	CASSLDYSSSYNEQFF	TGTGCCAGCAGCTTAGACTATTCAAGCTCCTACAATGAGCAGTTCTTC
TRBV28	NA	TRBJ1-2	NA	CASRSSGVNYGYTF	TGTGCCAGCAGGTCGTCCGGGGTAAACTATGGCTACACCTTC
TRBV7-8	NA	TRBJ1-3	NA	CASSSLFRGDGNTIYF	TGTGCCAGCAGCTCCCTTTTCAGGGGTGACGGAAACACCATATATTTT
TRBV11-2	once	TRBJ1-3	NA	CASSFPTTGETGNTIYF	TGTGCCAGCAGCTTCCCTACCACGGGAGAAACTGGAAACACCATATATTTT
TRBV6-1	NA	TRBJ2-6	NA	CASSGAGPGANVLTF	TGTGCCAGCAGTGGGGCGGGTCCTGGGGCCAACGTCCTGACTTTC
TRBV6-1	few	TRBJ2-7	TRBD1	CASSEFEGQASYEQYF	TGTGCCAGCAGTGAATTTGAGGGACAGGCCTCCTACGAGCAGTACTTC
TRBV10-3	NA	TRBJ1-2	TRBD1	CAISDPGTGRFNGYTF	TGTGCCATCAGTGATCCCGGGACAGGCCGCTTCAATGGCTACACCTTC
TRBV5-1	NA	TRBJ1-5	TRBD1	CASSEGQGGGQPQHF	TGCGCCAGCAGCGAAGGACAGGGGGGAGGTCAGCCCCAGCATTTT
TRBV28	NA	TRBJ2-7	NA	CASSKQVTYEQYF	TGTGCCAGCAGTAAGCAGGTGACCTACGAGCAGTACTTC
TRBV4-1	NA	TRBJ1-4	TRBD1	CASTMTGVGEKLFF	TGCGCCAGCACTATGACAGGGGTGGGGGAAAAACTGTTTTTT
TRBV6-1	NA	TRBJ1-6	NA	CASKRGQEGSPLHF	TGTGCCAGCAAGAGGGGCCAAGAAGGCTCACCCCTCCACTTT
TRBV27	NA	TRBJ2-1	TRBD1	CATGGLGASYNEQFF	TGTGCCACAGGGGGCCTGGGCGCGTCGTACAATGAGCAGTTCTTC
TRBV11-3	NA	TRBJ2-1	NA	CASSLSRERNNEQFF	TGTGCCAGCAGCTTATCTCGGGAGCGGAACAATGAGCAGTTCTTC
TRBV2	NA	TRBJ2-1	NA	CASSVPLFFGNEQFF	TGTGCCAGCAGTGTCCCGCTCTTTTTTGGCAATGAGCAGTTCTTC
TRBV30	NA	TRBJ1-4	TRBD1	CAWIRSGTGRPELFF	TGTGCCTGGATCCGCTCCGGGACAGGCCGACCTGAACTGTTTTTT
TRBV11-2	NA	TRBJ2-2	NA	CASSWGTGNTGELFF	TGTGCCAGCAGCTGGGGGACGGGAAACACCGGGGAGCTGTTTTTT
TRBV7-9	few	TRBJ2-1	TRBD2	CASSNSGGANEQFF	TGTGCCAGCTCTAATAGCGGGGGGGCCAATGAGCAGTTCTTC
TRBV5-1	NA	TRBJ1-1	NA	CASSSVPRVRNTEAFF	TGCGCCAGCAGCAGCGTCCCACGGGTGAGGAACACTGAAGCTTTCTTT
TRBV5-1	few	TRBJ2-1	TRBD2	CASSPGGSGAFNEQFF	TGCGCCAGCAGCCCCGGGGGGAGCGGGGCATTTAATGAGCAGTTCTTC
TRBV5-1	NA	TRBJ2-7	NA	CASNRDPSSYEQYF	TGCGCCAGCAATCGGGACCCGAGCTCCTACGAGCAGTACTTC
TRBV7-8	NA	TRBJ2-3	NA	CASSFSDTQYF	TGTGCCAGCAGCTTTTCCGATACGCAGTATTTT
TRBV28	few	TRBJ2-7	NA	CASSGISYEQYF	TGTGCCAGCTCCGGGATCTCCTACGAGCAGTACTTC
TRBV5-1	NA	TRBJ2-1	TRBD2	CASSFTGTSGRREQFF	TGCGCCAGCAGCTTTACCGGGACTAGCGGGAGGCGTGAGCAGTTCTTC
TRBV10-3	NA	TRBJ1-6	NA	CAIKGGSSYNSPLHF	TGTGCCATCAAAGGAGGGAGCTCCTATAATTCACCCCTCCACTTT
TRBV19	NA	TRBJ1-5	TRBD1	CASSILGRGSNQPQHF	TGTGCCAGTAGTATCCTGGGCAGGGGGAGCAATCAGCCCCAGCATTTT
TRBV11-2	NA	TRBJ1-5	NA	CASRHQGEGQPQHF	TGTGCCAGCAGGCATCAGGGAGAGGGTCAGCCCCAGCATTTT
TRBV5-1	NA	TRBJ1-1	TRBD1	CASSFGQGNTEAFF	TGCGCCAGCAGCTTCGGACAGGGGAACACTGAAGCTTTCTTT
TRBV27	NA	TRBJ1-6	TRBD1	CASRIQGGSYNSPLHF	TGTGCCAGCAGAATACAGGGGGGCTCCTATAATTCACCCCTCCACTTT
TRBV6-1	NA	TRBJ2-1	TRBD2	CASSPSGGINEQFF	TGTGCCAGCAGTCCTAGCGGGGGTATCAATGAGCAGTTCTTC
TRBV7-9	NA	TRBJ1-1	NA	CASSVQGPGAEAFF	TGTGCCAGCAGCGTACAGGGTCCGGGGGCTGAAGCTTTCTTT
TRBV2	NA	TRBJ1-3	TRBD1	CASRPGQGRLRSGNTIYF	TGTGCCAGCAGGCCCGGACAGGGGCGACTTCGATCTGGAAACACCATATATTTT
TRBV2	NA	TRBJ2-7	NA	CASSEISSTEQYF	TGTGCCAGCAGTGAAATAAGCTCGACGGAGCAGTACTTC
TRBV18	few	TRBJ1-2	NA	CASSPPALSLDGYTF	TGTGCCAGCTCACCACCGGCCCTAAGTCTTGACGGCTACACCTTC